The 24 T cell receptor beta chains presented below share a single source sample, sequenced in a study of low-dose radiotherapy and immunotherapy resistance in tumors. cDNA synthesis used a TRAV/TRBV-specific primer set for both chains. Amplification of TCRs used a constant-region primer and V-primer adapter for around 19 PCR cycles. MiXCR, run by TCRdb on the reads, gives a single entry per CDR3 protein. The sample contains 65,000 to 95,000 distinct CDR3 sequences, about 20% of which appear only once. Documented time point: before trial treatment. The source material was PBMCs, sampled before treatment. These receptors all come from a male donor with prostate cancer.

This clonotype was seen ten or more times. The V call is TRBV5-1, the J call TRBJ1-5; D not resolved. V lost 2 bases and J lost 1, with 10 bases in between. Germline V gene lookup returns CDR1 SGHRS and CDR2 YFSETQ. CDR3 size: 15 residues. The CDR3 is CASSFDASSNQPQHF. In nucleotides, the CDR3 is TGCGCCAGCAGCTTTGACGCTTCCAGCAATCAGCCCCAGCATTTT.

A note on this clonotype: One junction end does not reproduce the germline sequence, and a read error may be involved. The chain joins TRBV9 to TRBJ2-7; tentatively, D is TRBD2 (6 bases). CDR3 length: 13 amino acids. Germline CDR1 is SGDLS and CDR2 is YYNGEE. The CDR3 sequence is CASQGLDNSPLHF. The CDR3 DNA sequence: TGTGCCAGCCAGGGACTGGATAATTCACCCCTCCACTTC.

Many counts were recorded for this clonotype. The chain couples TRBV9 to TRBJ2-5, with D perhaps assigned TRBD1 or TRBD2 (7 bases each). The ends were cut back, 8 bases at V and 3 bases at J, with 17 bases in the middle. Germline V gives CDR1 SGDLS, CDR2 YYNGEE. The CDR3 is made up of 14 amino acids. The CDR3 here is CASSRGGEKETQYF. The CDR3 coding sequence is TGTGCCAGTTCCAGGGGGGGGGAGAAAGAGACCCAGTACTTC.

The sample holds many counts of this clonotype. This rearrangement joins TRBV20-1 to TRBJ2-3, with 9 nucleotides matching TRBD2. V dropped 5 bases and J dropped 0; count of bases not matched to a gene: 9. Germline values: CDR1 DFQATT, CDR2 SNEGSKA (reference sequence). The CDR3 spans 16 residues. The CDR3 DNA reads TGCAGTGCTTTAGCGGGAGTTGACTCTAGCACAGATACGCAGTATTTT. Its protein product is CSALAGVDSSTDTQYF.

This clonotype has at least ten counts. The gene calls are TRBV7-2 and TRBJ2-3; 10 bases are shared with TRBD1. CDR1 is SGHTA and CDR2 is FQGNSA in the germline V gene. V trimming: 6 bases; J trimming: 6 bases; junction bases outside the gene matches: 6. The CDR3 has 14 amino acids. The CDR3 spells CASRQGQGVDTQYF. DNA of the CDR3: TGTGCCAGCAGACAAGGACAGGGGGTGGATACGCAGTATTTT.

This clonotype has ten or more counts. The gene calls are TRBV10-2 and TRBJ2-7; D possibly uses TRBD1 or TRBD2 (5 bases each). The CDR3 runs to 14 residues. Trimming removed 6 bases from V and 2 bases from J, with 14 bases in between. Looked up from germline, CDR1 is WSHSY and CDR2 is SAAADI. The CDR3 DNA is TGCGCCAGCAGCCAGACTGAGGGACCCTACGAGCAGTACTTC. Translation gives CASSQTEGPYEQYF.

This clonotype has a count of ten or more. The chain uses TRBV7-2 and TRBJ1-5; possibly TRBD1 for D (5 bases). V was shortened by 1 base and J by 4 bases, with 8 bases between the two germline ends. CDR1 is SGHTA and CDR2 is FQGNSA in the germline V gene. The CDR3 runs 14 residues. CDR3 loop: CASSLGTRNQPQHF. CDR3 coding DNA: TGTGCCAGCAGCTTAGGGACAAGGAATCAGCCCCAGCATTTT.

There are many counts of this clonotype. The chain is built from TRBV12-3 or TRBV12-4 and TRBJ2-5; D is tentatively TRBD1 or TRBD2 (7 bases each). The V end lost 6 bases, the J end lost 8 bases, and 19 bases lay between the germline ends. CDR3 length: 14 amino acids. CDR3: CASRPGQPGGTQYF. The CDR3 region has the DNA TGTGCCAGCAGGCCGGGACAGCCGGGGGGAACCCAGTACTTC.

This clonotype was observed many times. V gene TRBV20-1 combines with J gene TRBJ1-1; TRBD1 is a possible D gene (5 bases). Germline V gene lookup returns CDR1 DFQATT and CDR2 SNEGSKA (reference sequence). V was pared by 5 bases and J by 11 bases, with 18 bases between. The CDR3 is 12 residues long. In DNA, the CDR3 is TGCAGTGCTGGGGAAGGAGGGGATTCGGCTTTCTTT. Translation gives CSAGEGGDSAFF.

This clonotype was seen repeatedly, ten times or more. CDR3 loop: CASSLVGLVEPGELFF. For the CDR3, the DNA is TGTGCCAGCAGCTTAGTGGGACTAGTTGAGCCCGGGGAGCTGTTTTTT. The V gene is TRBV13, the J gene TRBJ2-2; TRBD2 matches 8 bases. CDR3 size: 16 residues. With 1 base clipped from V and 6 bases from J, the junction kept 7 bases outside the gene matches. CDR1 and CDR2 (germline): PRHDT, FYEKMQ (reference sequence).

Comments on this clonotype: Since a far larger clone is one base different, this is likely a read error. J is TRBJ2-7 and V is TRBV11-2; D is unclear. CDR1 and CDR2 (germline): SGHAT, FQNNGV. This CDR3 region has 14 residues. DNA of the CDR3: TGTGCCAGCAGTTTATCGGGCAGGAACTACGAGCGGTACTTC. Protein sequence: CASSLSGRNYERYF.

The chain links TRBV19 to TRBJ1-1; TRBD1 aligns across 7 bases. The J segment lost 3 bases and the V segment lost 5 bases, leaving 6 bases of the junction unmatched. This CDR3 comprises 14 residues. From germline, CDR1 is LNHDA and CDR2 SQIVND (reference sequence). The CDR3: CASSSGDRYTEAFF. The DNA for the CDR3 is TGTGCCAGTAGTTCCGGGGACAGATACACTGAAGCTTTCTTT.

This clonotype came up many times. The chain recombines TRBV12-3 or TRBV12-4 with TRBJ2-5; 12 bases match TRBD2. The CDR3 totals 16 residues. J was trimmed by 6 bases and V by 5 bases; bases with no gene match: 10. The CDR3: CASSEGLAGSRKTQYF. CDR3 nucleotide sequence: TGTGCCAGCAGTGAAGGACTAGCGGGATCTCGTAAGACCCAGTACTTC.

This clonotype came up once. The chain carries TRBV19 and TRBJ2-3; 7 bases align to TRBD1. V was pared by 5 bases and J by 0 bases, with 5 bases of the junction left unmatched. Germline values: CDR1 LNHDA, CDR2 SQIVND (reference sequence). The CDR3 is 15 amino acids. CDR3 loop: CASSATGVSTDTQYF. Written as DNA, the CDR3 is TGTGCCAGTAGTGCAACAGGGGTAAGCACAGATACGCAGTATTTT.

This clonotype was observed at least ten times. This chain connects TRBV4-1 to TRBJ2-5; 9 positions agree with TRBD2. In germline, CDR1 is MGHRA, CDR2 YSYEKL. V gave up 1 base and J gave up 5 bases; unmatched junction bases: 8. CDR3 length equals 16 residues. This chain's CDR3 is CASSQVPSGMGETQYF. For the CDR3, the DNA is TGCGCCAGCAGCCAAGTACCTAGCGGGATGGGTGAGACCCAGTACTTC.

This clonotype was seen at least ten times. The chain has TRBV9 and TRBJ1-1, with unresolved D. CDR3 length equals 16 residues. Germline V gene data show CDR1 as SGDLS and CDR2 as YYNGEE. V lost 0 bases to trimming and J lost 1 base, with 13 bases between them. The CDR3 is CASSVEPLRRNTEAFF. Written as DNA, the CDR3 is TGTGCCAGCAGCGTAGAACCTCTTCGGAGGAACACTGAAGCTTTCTTT.

The chain is built from TRBV27 and TRBJ2-7, with TRBD1 matching 7 bases. CDR3 length equals 13 residues. Germline V gene lookup returns CDR1 MNHEY and CDR2 SMNVEV (reference sequence). J lost 6 bases, V lost 5 bases, and 7 bases had no gene match. CDR3 amino acids: CASSIDRVGEQYF. In nucleotides, the CDR3 is TGTGCCAGCAGTATAGACAGGGTTGGCGAGCAGTACTTC.

This clonotype was counted ten times or more. The chain recombines TRBV11-2 with TRBJ2-2, with TRBD2 as a possible D gene (6 bases). Germline CDR1 SGHAT, CDR2 FQNNGV. V lost 5 bases and J lost 3, with 13 bases in between. The CDR3 runs to 15 residues. The CDR3 nucleotides read TGTGCCAGCAGCGCGACTAGAGGCGACACCGGGGAGCTGTTTTTT. Amino acid sequence: CASSATRGDTGELFF.

This clonotype was picked up many times. The chain uses TRBV11-2 and TRBJ2-5; possible D gene TRBD1, 7 bases. The CDR3 runs to 15 residues. With 5 bases removed from V and 4 bases from J, the gap between germline ends came to 17 bases. Germline V CDR1 and CDR2: SGHAT, FQNNGV. The DNA for the CDR3 is TGTGCCAGCAGCCCTAACGCAGGGGGAGGAGAGACCCAGTACTTC. Translating it yields CASSPNAGGGETQYF.

This clonotype came up many times. The V gene is TRBV11-2, the J gene TRBJ2-7, with 7 nucleotides matching TRBD1. The CDR3 runs 14 residues. CDR1 is SGHAT and CDR2 is FQNNGV in the germline V gene. Trimming removed 5 bases from V and 1 base from J; junction bases left unmatched: 5. CDR3: CASSKTGTSYEQYF. In DNA, the CDR3 is TGTGCCAGCAGCAAGACAGGGACGTCCTACGAGCAGTACTTC.

This clonotype has ten or more counts. The chain joins TRBV4-3 to TRBJ2-2; 7 bases fit TRBD1. V lost 4 bases to trimming and J lost 6 bases; unmatched junction nucleotides: 8. CDR1 and CDR2 from the germline V gene are LGHNA and YSLEER. The CDR3 consists of 15 residues. The DNA for the CDR3 is TGCGCCAGCAGCCCCCGACAGGGAAGGTCCGGGGAGCTGTTTTTT. Protein product: CASSPRQGRSGELFF.

This clonotype occurred a few times. In DNA form, the CDR3 reads TGTGCCAGCAGCCGGTCGGGCGGGGGGAGTGGAGATACGCAGTATTTT. This gives the protein CASSRSGGGSGDTQYF. V gene TRBV5-5 combines with J gene TRBJ2-3; 8 positions match TRBD2. V lost 4 bases and J lost 5; bases outside the gene matches: 12. This CDR3 region has 16 residues. Germline lookup yields CDR1 SGHKS and CDR2 YYEKEE (reference sequence).

This clonotype was detected only once. CDR3 loop: CSVETGTADQETQYF. The CDR3 region has the DNA TGCAGCGTTGAAACCGGGACAGCAGACCAAGAGACCCAGTACTTC. The chain combines TRBV29-1 with TRBJ2-5; 7 bases map to TRBD1. V lost 2 bases to trimming and J lost 0 bases; unmatched junction nucleotides: 6. The CDR3 is 15 amino acids. CDR1 is SQVTM, CDR2 ANQGSEA, per germline.

The chain couples TRBV15 to TRBJ2-1, with TRBD1 matching 10 bases. The trim removed 5 bases at V and 2 bases at J, leaving 6 bases unmatched. The CDR3 length is 16 residues. From germline, CDR1 is LNHNV and CDR2 YYDKDF (reference sequence). CDR3 protein: CATSGPGTGAYNEQFF. The CDR3 region has the DNA TGTGCCACCAGCGGACCGGGGACAGGGGCCTACAATGAGCAGTTCTTC.